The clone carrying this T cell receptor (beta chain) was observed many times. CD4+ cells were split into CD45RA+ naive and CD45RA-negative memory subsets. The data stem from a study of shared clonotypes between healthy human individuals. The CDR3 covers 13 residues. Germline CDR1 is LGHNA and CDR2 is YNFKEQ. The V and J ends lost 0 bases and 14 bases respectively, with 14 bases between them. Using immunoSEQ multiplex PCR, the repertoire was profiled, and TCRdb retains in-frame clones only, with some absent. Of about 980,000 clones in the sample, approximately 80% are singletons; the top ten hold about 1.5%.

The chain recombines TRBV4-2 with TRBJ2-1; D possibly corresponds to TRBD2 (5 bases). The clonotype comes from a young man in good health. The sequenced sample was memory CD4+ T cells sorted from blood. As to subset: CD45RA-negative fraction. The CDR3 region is CASSQDQATNKFF. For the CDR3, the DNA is TGTGCCAGCAGCCAAGATCAGGCGACTAACAAGTTCTTC.